These 4 T cell receptor beta chains share one sample of origin, sequenced in a study of tumor-infiltrating lymphocytes in localized non-small cell lung cancer (dated by TCRdb to 2020 to 2022). Libraries were prepared through the immunoSEQ multiplex PCR assay. In TCRdb, the immuneACCESS table is reduced to in-frame sequences with V and J assigned. These tables do not hold every clone; where another copy was compared, an unresolved V gene accounts for under half, and the others remain unexplained. A total of roughly 12,000 clones appear in this sample, about 84% of them only once. The ten largest clones represent around 12% of the sample. The sample was uninvolved lung tissue not adjacent to the tumor. The source is a human donor with non-small cell lung cancer.

This clone was recorded a few times. This chain uses TRBV14 with TRBJ1-1; D ambiguous. The V end lost 3 bases, the J end lost 4 bases, and 18 bases lay between the germline ends. There are 16 residues in the CDR3. CDR1 SGHDN and CDR2 FVKESK come from the germline V gene. For the CDR3, the DNA is TGTGCCAGCAGCCACCCGCCGGCGGTAGGACTCACTGAAGCTTTCTTT. It codes for CASSHPPAVGLTEAFF.

The chain combines TRBV28 with TRBJ2-1; 11 nucleotides align to TRBD2. This CDR3 has 15 amino acids. CDR1 is MDHEN and CDR2 is SYDVKM in the germline V gene. V lost 4 bases and J lost 10; bases outside the gene matches: 9. CDR3 sequence (DNA): TGTGCCAGCAGTTCAGGTCTAGCGGGGGGCCGAGAGCAGTTCTTC. It translates to CASSSGLAGGREQFF. The full variable domain, completed using reference TRBV28 and TRBJ2-1, is DVKVTQSSRYLVKRTGEKVFLECVQDMDHENMFWYRQDPGLGLRLIYFSYDVKMKEKGDIPEGYSVSREKKERFSLILESASTNQTSMYLCASSSGLAGGREQFFGPGTRLTVL.

This clone came up a few times. The gene calls are TRBV7-2 and TRBJ1-2; 10 bases fit TRBD1. Germline V gene sequence: CDR1 SGHTA, CDR2 FQGNSA. CDR3 length: 16 amino acids. Trimming took 3 bases from V and 8 from J; bases not matched to a gene: 12. CDR3 nucleotide sequence: TGTGCCAGCAGCTTCGGGACAGGGGCCGCCGAGGACGGCTACACCTTC. As protein: CASSFGTGAAEDGYTF.

The V call is TRBV7-9, the J call TRBJ1-1, with D uncertain. Trimming left V 6 bases short and J 3 bases short, with 11 bases between. Germline V CDR1 and CDR2: SEHNR, FQNEAQ (reference sequence). CDR3 length: 13 amino acids. CDR3 loop: CASRVGRDTEAFF. The CDR3 DNA follows: TGTGCCAGCAGGGTGGGTCGCGACACTGAAGCTTTCTTT.